Each of the 26 T cell receptor beta chains below was sequenced from the same sample in a study of shared clonotypes between healthy human individuals. Here immunoSEQ multiplex PCR was the method, and the copy in TCRdb shows in-frame clones only, minus some. Here the sample spans more than 1.2 million clones, 97% to 99% being singletons. The sample consisted of naive CD4+ T cells sorted from blood. Subset meaning: CD45RA+ positively selected. The receptors here all came from a man aged 25-45 years in good health.

This rearrangement joins TRBV4-3 to TRBJ2-2, with TRBD2 as a possible D gene (6 bases). This CDR3 has 14 residues. The germline V gene has CDR1 LGHNA and CDR2 YSLEER. V was shortened by 2 bases and J by 6 bases, with 10 bases between the two germline ends. The DNA of the CDR3 is TGCGCCAGCAGCCAAATCAGGAGGGCCGGGGAGCTGTTTTTT. Its protein is CASSQIRRAGELFF.

The V and J genes are TRBV14 and TRBJ1-1; tentatively, D is TRBD1 (6 bases). From germline, CDR1 is SGHDN and CDR2 FVKESK. This CDR3 spans 14 amino acids. V was clipped by 6 bases and J by 2 bases, with 13 bases between them. The CDR3: CASRRGGTNTEAFF. The CDR3, as DNA: TGTGCCAGCAGAAGGGGGGGGACTAACACTGAAGCTTTCTTT.

The genes are TRBV7-9 and TRBJ1-2; D is perhaps TRBD1 (5 bases). This CDR3 region has 14 residues. Germline lookup yields CDR1 SEHNR and CDR2 FQNEAQ (reference sequence). Trimming left V 5 bases short and J 8 bases short, with 18 bases between. CDR3: CASSRDPTYWGYTF. In nucleotides, the CDR3 is TGTGCCAGCAGCCGGGACCCGACCTATTGGGGCTACACCTTC. Full variable domain (outside the CDR3, taken from reference TRBV7-9 and TRBJ1-2): DTGVSQNPRHKITKRGQNVTFRCDPISEHNRLYWYRQTLGQGPEFLTYFQNEAQLEKSRLLSDRFSAERPKGSFSTLEIQRTEQGDSAMYLCASSRDPTYWGYTFGSGTRLTVV.

V usage is TRBV5-4 and J usage is TRBJ2-1; a possible D gene is TRBD1 (5 bases). Germline V CDR1 and CDR2: SGHNT, YYREEE (reference sequence). The germline V and J ends were trimmed by 2 bases and 3 bases, with 15 bases remaining between them. This CDR3 region has 16 residues. The CDR3 reads CASSLPGRVGYNEQFF. The DNA for the CDR3 is TGTGCCAGCAGCTTACCCGGCAGGGTCGGCTACAATGAGCAGTTCTTC.

This chain connects TRBV6-1 to TRBJ1-2, with TRBD1 matching 8 bases. There are 13 residues in the CDR3. Germline CDR1 reads MNHNS; CDR2 reads SASEGT. V lost 7 bases to trimming and J lost 5 bases; unmatched junction nucleotides: 6. The CDR3 protein is CASNDRGEYGYTF. The CDR3 DNA follows: TGTGCCAGCAATGACAGGGGCGAATATGGCTACACCTTC.

J is TRBJ2-7 and V is TRBV5-4; D not resolved. With 4 bases removed from V and 0 bases from J, the gap between germline ends came to 14 bases. The germline gives CDR1 SGHNT, CDR2 YYREEE (reference sequence). This CDR3 is built from 15 residues. CDR3 in DNA: TGTGCCAGCAGCCTGGGTCGACACCTCTCCTACGAGCAGTACTTC. This sequence encodes CASSLGRHLSYEQYF.

The chain carries TRBV18 and TRBJ2-7; D is ambiguous. This CDR3 region has 15 residues. The V end lost 6 bases, the J end lost 0 bases, and 15 bases lay between the germline ends. Germline CDR1 KGHSH, CDR2 LQKENI. DNA for the CDR3: TGTGCCAGCTCCCAGCTCCTAGGCGTCTCCTACGAGCAGTACTTC. Amino acids: CASSQLLGVSYEQYF.

The chain has TRBV9 and TRBJ2-2, with 7 bases identical to TRBD2. This CDR3 has 16 amino acids. V lost 4 bases and J lost 6; bases outside the gene matches: 12. CDR1 is SGDLS and CDR2 is YYNGEE in the germline V gene. The CDR3 loop reads CASSPRAAGDSGELFF. The CDR3 region has the DNA TGTGCCAGCAGCCCCCGGGCGGCGGGGGATTCCGGGGAGCTGTTTTTT.

The chain links TRBV5-4 to TRBJ2-1; D ambiguous. The CDR3 runs to 15 residues. The germline V and J ends were trimmed by 1 base and 2 bases, with 10 bases remaining between them. Germline V gene lookup returns CDR1 SGHNT and CDR2 YYREEE (reference sequence). The CDR3 DNA reads TGTGCCAGCAGCTTGTTAGGACGGACCTACAATGAGCAGTTCTTC. It codes for CASSLLGRTYNEQFF. Filled out from reference TRBV5-4 and TRBJ2-1, the complete variable domain reads ETGVTQSPTHLIKTRGQQVTLRCSSQSGHNTVSWYQQALGQGPQFIFQYYREEENGRGNFPPRFSGLQFPNYSSELNVNALELDDSALYLCASSLLGRTYNEQFFGPGTRLTVL.

The chain joins TRBV6-6 to TRBJ2-7; 7 bases line up with TRBD2. The germline V gene encodes CDR1 MNHNY and CDR2 SVGAGI (reference sequence). The CDR3 totals 14 residues. V dropped 2 bases and J dropped 2; count of bases not matched to a gene: 3. CDR3 amino acids: CASSYGGSPYEQYF. The CDR3 DNA sequence: TGTGCCAGCAGTTACGGCGGGAGCCCCTACGAGCAGTACTTC.

The V gene is TRBV5-1, the J gene TRBJ1-1; D not certain. Germline lookup yields CDR1 SGHRS and CDR2 YFSETQ. The V and J ends lost 3 bases and 4 bases respectively, with 7 bases between them. The CDR3 extends over 12 amino acids. CDR3 amino acids: CASSWPSTEAFF. CDR3 nucleotide sequence: TGCGCCAGCAGCTGGCCGAGCACTGAAGCTTTCTTT.

The chain combines TRBV19 with TRBJ2-7, with 7 bases identical to TRBD1. The CDR3 loop spans 15 amino acids. Germline trimming cut 5 bases from V and 2 bases from J; bases unmatched to any gene: 9. Germline lookup yields CDR1 LNHDA and CDR2 SQIVND (reference sequence). The CDR3 DNA reads as TGTGCCAGTAGTGCCGACGGTACAGGGGCCTACGAGCAGTACTTC. It yields the protein CASSADGTGAYEQYF.

The J gene is TRBJ1-2, the V gene TRBV6-5; 11 bases fit TRBD1. The CDR3 contains 15 residues. From germline, CDR1 is MNHEY and CDR2 SVGAGI. V shed 3 bases, J shed 5 bases, and the junction held 5 bases outside the gene matches. The CDR3 DNA reads TGTGCCAGCAGTTATGGGACAGGGGGGGGTTATGGCTACACCTTC. Residues: CASSYGTGGGYGYTF.

J is TRBJ1-1 and V is TRBV19, with D possibly TRBD1 on 6 matching bases. The CDR3 covers 15 residues. Trimming took off 1 base at V and 4 bases at J, with 13 bases between the two ends. Germline CDR1 and CDR2: LNHDA and SQIVND (reference sequence). CDR3 bases: TGTGCCAGTAGTATAGCAGGCAGGGGCTTCACTGAAGCTTTCTTT. This gives the protein CASSIAGRGFTEAFF. Together with reference TRBV19 and TRBJ1-1, the CDR3 gives the full variable domain: DGGITQSPKYLFRKEGQNVTLSCEQNLNHDAMYWYRQDPGQGLRLIYYSQIVNDFQKGDIAEGYSVSREKKESFPLTVTSAQKNPTAFYLCASSIAGRGFTEAFFGQGTRLTVV.

Only one count was recorded for this clone. V usage is TRBV7-8 and J usage is TRBJ2-1; TRBD2 matches 8 bases. Germline CDR1 and CDR2: SGHVS and FQNEAQ. The CDR3 has 14 residues. V trimming: 5 bases; J trimming: 2 bases; junction bases outside the gene matches: 2. The CDR3: CASSVSGTYNEQFF. CDR3 nucleotides: TGTGCCAGCAGCGTTAGCGGGACCTACAATGAGCAGTTCTTC.

Comments on this clone: Other DNA sequences of this sample code for an identical CDR3. The chain uses TRBV5-5 and TRBJ2-7; 7 bases map to TRBD2. Germline V gene lookup returns CDR1 SGHKS and CDR2 YYEKEE (reference sequence). This CDR3 contains 15 residues. The V gene end was trimmed by 0 bases and the J gene end by 1 base; junction bases not matched to a gene: 4. The CDR3 bases are TGTGCCAGCAGCTTGGCCCCGGGACTATCCTACGAGCAGTACTTC. Its translation: CASSLAPGLSYEQYF. Based on the CDR3 plus reference TRBV5-5 and TRBJ2-7, the full variable domain is DAGVTQSPTHLIKTRGQQVTLRCSPISGHKSVSWYQQVLGQGPQFIFQYYEKEERGRGNFPDRFSARQFPNYSSELNVNALLLGDSALYLCASSLAPGLSYEQYFGPGTRLTVT.

The rearrangement uses TRBV5-1 and TRBJ2-5; tentatively, D is TRBD2 (6 bases). The germline V and J ends were trimmed by 6 bases and 0 bases, with 15 bases remaining between them. The CDR3 covers 15 residues. Germline CDR1 reads SGHRS; CDR2 reads YFSETQ. DNA of the CDR3: TGCGCCAGCAATTGGGGAGGATCAGACCAAGAGACCCAGTACTTC. Translating it yields CASNWGGSDQETQYF.

In regard to this clone: Other DNA sequences of this sample code for an identical CDR3. V gene TRBV27 combines with J gene TRBJ2-7; 7 nucleotides match TRBD1. With 1 base clipped from V and 1 base from J, the junction kept 1 base outside the gene matches. Germline V gene sequence: CDR1 MNHEY, CDR2 SMNVEV (reference sequence). This CDR3 is 14 amino acids long. Here the CDR3 reads CASSLLGQSYEQYF. In DNA, the CDR3 is TGTGCCAGCAGTTTATTGGGACAGTCCTACGAGCAGTACTTC.

The rearrangement links TRBV18 to TRBJ1-2; the match to TRBD1 covers 7 bases. The CDR3 contains 14 residues. The junction had 3 bases not matched to a gene; V was cut back by 4 bases and J by 1 base. Per germline, CDR1 KGHSH and CDR2 LQKENI. This CDR3 reads CASSRDRNNYGYTF. DNA for the CDR3: TGTGCCAGCTCACGGGACAGAAATAACTATGGCTACACCTTC.

The chain uses TRBV10-1 and TRBJ1-1; 7 bases map to TRBD1. The CDR3 is made up of 15 amino acids. The V and J ends lost 2 bases and 3 bases, in that order; junction bases with no gene match: 6. CDR1 WNHNN and CDR2 SYGVQD come from the germline V gene (reference sequence). CDR3 residues: CASSEGKTGYTEAFF. The CDR3 DNA reads as TGCGCCAGCAGTGAGGGGAAGACAGGGTACACTGAAGCTTTCTTT.

With respect to this clone: This sample includes further DNA sequences coding for the same CDR3. The V gene is TRBV9, the J gene TRBJ2-7, with 9 bases identical to TRBD2. Trimming took 0 bases from V and 3 from J; bases not matched to a gene: 4. Per the germline V gene, CDR1 is SGDLS and CDR2 is YYNGEE. This CDR3 spans 15 amino acids. CDR3 protein: CASSVGLAGVYEQYF. CDR3 coding DNA: TGTGCCAGCAGCGTAGGGTTAGCGGGGGTCTACGAGCAGTACTTC.

This chain links TRBV29-1 with TRBJ1-1, with 9 bases lining up with TRBD1. Germline V lookup: CDR1 SQVTM, CDR2 ANQGSEA. This CDR3 spans 15 amino acids. The V segment lost 7 bases and the J segment 4 bases; nucleotides outside the gene matches: 13. CDR3 bases: TGCAGCGCTACCAGACCGACAGGGGGTTCCACTGAAGCTTTCTTT. This gives the protein CSATRPTGGSTEAFF.

J is TRBJ2-3 and V is TRBV10-3, with 10 bases aligning to TRBD2. With V trimmed by 8 bases and J by 3 bases, 8 bases remained unmatched. Germline assignment: CDR1 ENHRY and CDR2 SYGVKD. The CDR3 sequence is 15 residues long. CDR3 sequence: CAISPSGSGTDTQYF. CDR3 coding DNA: TGTGCCATCTCACCTAGCGGGAGTGGTACAGATACGCAGTATTTT.

The CDR3 nucleotides read TGTGCCAGCAGTAACTACGGAACAGATACGCAGTATTTT. This translates into CASSNYGTDTQYF. The chain is built from TRBV25-1 and TRBJ2-3; D gene ambiguous. Germline-derived CDR1 and CDR2 are MGHDK and SYGVNS. The V end was cut by 5 bases, the J end by 3 bases, with 9 bases between. This CDR3 contains 13 residues.

V usage is TRBV7-2 and J usage is TRBJ1-2; the D is unclear. Germline V gene sequence: CDR1 SGHTA, CDR2 FQGNSA. Trimming took off 5 bases at V and 4 bases at J, with 11 bases between the two ends. This CDR3 has 13 residues. The CDR3 bases are TGTGCCAGCAGCCCCCCGTGGGGCTATGGCTACACCTTC. This encodes CASSPPWGYGYTF.

J is TRBJ2-5 and V is TRBV9, with 7 bases fitting TRBD1. Germline trimming cut 6 bases from V and 2 bases from J; bases unmatched to any gene: 1. Germline V gene lookup returns CDR1 SGDLS and CDR2 YYNGEE. This CDR3 is built from 12 residues. The CDR3 DNA reads TGTGCCAGCAACAGGGGACAAGAGACCCAGTACTTC. Amino acids: CASNRGQETQYF.